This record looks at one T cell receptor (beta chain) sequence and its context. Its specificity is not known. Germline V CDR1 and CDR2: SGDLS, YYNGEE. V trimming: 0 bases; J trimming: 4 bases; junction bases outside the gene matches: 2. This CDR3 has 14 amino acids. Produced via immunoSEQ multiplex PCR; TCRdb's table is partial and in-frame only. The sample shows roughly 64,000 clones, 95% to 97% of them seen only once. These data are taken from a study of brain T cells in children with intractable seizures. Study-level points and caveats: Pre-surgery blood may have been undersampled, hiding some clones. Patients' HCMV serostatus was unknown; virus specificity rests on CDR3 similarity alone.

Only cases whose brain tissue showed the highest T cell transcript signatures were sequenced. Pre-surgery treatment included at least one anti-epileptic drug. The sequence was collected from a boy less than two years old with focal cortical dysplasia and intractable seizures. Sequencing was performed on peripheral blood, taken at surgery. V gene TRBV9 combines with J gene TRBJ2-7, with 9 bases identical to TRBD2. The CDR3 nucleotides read TGTGCCAGCAGCGTAGAACTAGCGGGTTACGAGCAGTACTTC. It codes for CASSVELAGYEQYF. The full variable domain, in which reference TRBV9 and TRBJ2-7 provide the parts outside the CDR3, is DSGVTQTPKHLITATGQRVTLRCSPRSGDLSVYWYQQSLDQGLQFLIQYYNGEERAKGNILERFSAQQFPDLHSELNLSSLELGDSALYFCASSVELAGYEQYFGPGTRLTVT.